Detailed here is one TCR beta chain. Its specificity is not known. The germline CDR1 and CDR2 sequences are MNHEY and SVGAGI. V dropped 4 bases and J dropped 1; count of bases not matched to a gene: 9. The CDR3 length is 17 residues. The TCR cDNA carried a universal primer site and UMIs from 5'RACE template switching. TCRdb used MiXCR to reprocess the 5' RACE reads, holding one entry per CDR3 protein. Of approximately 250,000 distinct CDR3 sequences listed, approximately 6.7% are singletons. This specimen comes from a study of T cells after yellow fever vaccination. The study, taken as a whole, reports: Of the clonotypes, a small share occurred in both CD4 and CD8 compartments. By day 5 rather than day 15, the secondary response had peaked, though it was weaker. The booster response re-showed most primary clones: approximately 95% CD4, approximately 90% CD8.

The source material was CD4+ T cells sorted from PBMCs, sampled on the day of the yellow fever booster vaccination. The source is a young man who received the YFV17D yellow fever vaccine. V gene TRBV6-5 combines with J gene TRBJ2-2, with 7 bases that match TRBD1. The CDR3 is CASSSDRQGGNTGELFF. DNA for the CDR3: TGTGCCAGCAGTTCTGATAGACAGGGCGGGAACACCGGGGAGCTGTTTTTT.